These 23 T cell receptor beta chains came from one sample sequenced in a study of shared T cell receptors in the human thymus. This table comes from immunoSEQ multiplex PCR, and its TCRdb copy is limited to in-frame clones, with some not included. The sample has approximately 730,000 clones; 70% to 90% are singletons. The data were also submitted as part of a second study, on human thymus T cells.

Sequenced sample: thymocytes. All receptors come from a girl under three years old with a congenital heart defect.

The V and J genes are TRBV7-9 and TRBJ2-7, with a possible D match to TRBD2 (6 bases). Germline CDR1 reads SEHNR; CDR2 reads FQNEAQ (reference sequence). Trimming pared 1 base from V and 0 bases from J, leaving 16 bases between. The CDR3 consists of 17 residues. The CDR3 loop reads CASSLDSRDLSSYEQYF. CDR3 DNA: TGTGCCAGCAGCTTAGATTCGAGGGACTTAAGCTCCTACGAGCAGTACTTC.

The J gene is TRBJ1-3, the V gene TRBV12-5; unclear D gene. The CDR3 spans 12 residues. V shed 6 bases and J shed 8 bases, with 11 bases lying between them. Germline loops: CDR1 LGHNT, CDR2 FRNRAP. The CDR3 DNA reads as TGTGCTAGTGGCTCTGGTCCGGACACCATATATTTT. It translates to CASGSGPDTIYF.

J is TRBJ1-3 and V is TRBV2, with D hard to call. The V and J ends lost 6 bases and 0 bases respectively, with 12 bases between them. This CDR3 contains 15 residues. Looked up from germline, CDR1 is SNHLY and CDR2 is FYNNEI. The CDR3 is CASSLSRLSGNTIYF. The CDR3 coding sequence is TGTGCCAGCAGCCTATCTAGGCTCTCTGGAAACACCATATATTTT.

The chain recombines TRBV2 with TRBJ2-1, with D perhaps TRBD2 (5 bases). V was clipped by 6 bases and J by 0 bases, with 18 bases between them. CDR3 length equals 17 residues. Germline CDR1 SNHLY, CDR2 FYNNEI. The CDR3 nucleotides are TGTGCCAGCAGACCTTATAGGACTTTCCCCTCCTACAATGAGCAGTTCTTC. This sequence encodes CASRPYRTFPSYNEQFF.

The chain combines TRBV27 with TRBJ1-1; D might be TRBD1 (6 bases). V lost 3 bases and J 3 bases, leaving 23 bases between the germline ends. CDR1 is MNHEY and CDR2 is SMNVEV in the germline V gene (reference sequence). This CDR3 comprises 18 residues. CDR3 coding DNA: TGTGCCAGCAGTTTCACTCCTATCGAGACAGACAGGTACACTGAAGCTTTCTTT. Protein sequence: CASSFTPIETDRYTEAFF.

The chain uses TRBV11-2 and TRBJ2-5; 10 bases are shared with TRBD2. J gave up 1 base and V 4 bases, and 6 bases lay outside the gene matches. The CDR3 has 16 residues. CDR1 is SGHAT and CDR2 is FQNNGV in the germline V gene. CDR3 DNA: TGTGCCAGCAGCTGCGCACTAGCGGGGCCCCAAGAGACCCAGTACTTC. Translation: CASSCALAGPQETQYF.

The J gene is TRBJ2-7, the V gene TRBV7-6; TRBD2 is a possible D gene (7 bases). From germline, CDR1 is SGHVS and CDR2 FNYEAQ. V lost 1 base, J lost 3 bases, and 10 bases lay in between. The CDR3 is 14 amino acids. CDR3 in amino acids: CASSLGGGHYEQYF. CDR3 DNA sequence: TGTGCCAGCAGCTTAGGGGGGGGACACTACGAGCAGTACTTC.

This clone appeared a few times. The chain links TRBV28 to TRBJ2-2; D is uncertain. Trimming stripped 1 base from V and 5 bases from J, with 11 bases between. CDR3 length equals 15 residues. CDR1 is MDHEN, CDR2 SYDVKM, per germline. The CDR3 DNA reads TGTGCCAGCAGTTTATTCCTATCCAAGACCGGGGAGCTGTTTTTT. Its translation: CASSLFLSKTGELFF.

The rearrangement uses TRBV28 and TRBJ1-1; D is perhaps TRBD1 (5 bases). The CDR3 spans 13 residues. From germline, CDR1 is MDHEN and CDR2 SYDVKM. V was shortened by 3 bases and J by 8 bases, with 13 bases between the two germline ends. This CDR3 is CASSFPRQTEAFF. DNA for the CDR3: TGTGCCAGCAGTTTCCCTCGACAGACCGAAGCTTTCTTT. The variable domain in full, with the rest retrieved from reference TRBV28 and TRBJ1-1, is DVKVTQSSRYLVKRTGEKVFLECVQDMDHENMFWYRQDPGLGLRLIYFSYDVKMKEKGDIPEGYSVSREKKERFSLILESASTNQTSMYLCASSFPRQTEAFFGQGTRLTVV.

This chain links TRBV5-6 with TRBJ1-5; no clear D gene. V lost 4 bases and J lost 0, with 14 bases in between. This CDR3 is built from 16 residues. Germline-derived CDR1 and CDR2 are SGHDT and YYEEEE. The CDR3 protein is CASSLYYAPSNQPQHF. CDR3 bases: TGTGCCAGCAGCCTCTATTATGCACCTAGCAATCAGCCCCAGCATTTT.

The genes are TRBV10-3 and TRBJ1-4; possibly TRBD1 for D (5 bases). The CDR3 totals 16 residues. Germline CDR1 is ENHRY and CDR2 is SYGVKD. Trimming cost V 1 base and J 7 bases, with 16 bases left between them. DNA of the CDR3: TGTGCCATCAGTGAGTGGGGCGCACCACTTCGTGAAAAACTGTTTTTT. Translated, it gives CAISEWGAPLREKLFF.

The rearrangement uses TRBV9 and TRBJ1-3, with a possible D match to TRBD1 (5 bases). This CDR3 is 15 amino acids long. Between the trimmed V and J ends, which lost 0 bases and 4 bases, there was a span of 11 bases. The germline V gene encodes CDR1 SGDLS and CDR2 YYNGEE. The CDR3 is CASSVGGDPGNTIYF. Here the CDR3 DNA reads TGTGCCAGCAGCGTAGGGGGGGATCCCGGAAACACCATATATTTT.

The rearrangement joins TRBV5-6 to TRBJ2-1, with 9 positions matching TRBD1. J was trimmed by 5 bases and V by 4 bases; bases with no gene match: 10. The CDR3 is made up of 16 amino acids. Germline-derived CDR1 and CDR2 are SGHDT and YYEEEE. CDR3 coding DNA: TGTGCCAGCAGCATCACGGACAGGGGATCCAACAATGAGCAGTTCTTC. Its protein is CASSITDRGSNNEQFF.

The genes are TRBV2 and TRBJ1-3; tentatively, D is TRBD1 (5 bases). CDR3 size: 15 residues. Trimming pared 6 bases from V and 9 bases from J, leaving 21 bases between. The germline gives CDR1 SNHLY, CDR2 FYNNEI. The CDR3 here is CASRAMDMPLGTIYF. CDR3 sequence (DNA): TGTGCCAGCAGAGCCATGGACATGCCCTTGGGCACCATATATTTT.

This chain connects TRBV6-6 to TRBJ1-6; no definite D call. Germline CDR1 MNHNY, CDR2 SVGAGI (reference sequence). CDR3 length: 15 residues. Trimming stripped 6 bases from V and 6 bases from J, with 15 bases between. The CDR3 sequence is CASRLLGIPNSPLHF. The CDR3 DNA sequence: TGTGCCAGCAGACTTCTCGGGATACCTAATTCACCCCTCCACTTT.

The chain is built from TRBV9 and TRBJ2-7; D perhaps matches TRBD2 (5 bases). V was clipped by 4 bases and J by 0 bases, with 14 bases between them. In germline, CDR1 is SGDLS, CDR2 YYNGEE. This CDR3 is 15 amino acids long. This CDR3 reads CASSPGLESSYEQYF. The CDR3 DNA sequence: TGTGCCAGCAGCCCCGGACTTGAAAGCTCCTACGAGCAGTACTTC.

The chain recombines TRBV9 with TRBJ1-1, with 7 bases lining up with TRBD1. Germline values: CDR1 SGDLS, CDR2 YYNGEE. This CDR3 is built from 21 residues. Trimming took 5 bases from V and 0 from J; bases not matched to a gene: 25. The CDR3 sequence: CASSVTNDRDSLAYLNTEAFF. As DNA, the CDR3 is TGTGCCAGCAGTGTCACCAATGACCGGGACAGCTTGGCATATCTGAACACTGAAGCTTTCTTT.

The V and J genes are TRBV7-2 and TRBJ1-6; TRBD1 is a possible D gene (6 bases). In germline, CDR1 is SGHTA, CDR2 FQGNSA. V gave up 0 bases and J gave up 0 bases, with 9 bases separating them. This CDR3 has 17 amino acids. CDR3 sequence: CASSLAGTSSYNSPLHF. The CDR3 bases are TGTGCCAGCAGCTTAGCGGGGACAAGCTCCTATAATTCACCCCTCCACTTT.

As regards this clone: Additional DNA sequences in this sample encode the identical CDR3. The V gene is TRBV4-3, the J gene TRBJ1-6; D is unclear. The V gene lost 0 bases and the J gene lost 5 bases, with 20 bases spanning the gap. CDR1 and CDR2 from the germline V gene are LGHNA and YSLEER. The CDR3 loop spans 19 amino acids. The CDR3 protein is CASSQDLGGSQYNNSPLHF. CDR3 nucleotide sequence: TGCGCCAGCAGCCAAGATTTGGGAGGGTCCCAATATAATAATTCACCCCTCCACTTT.

Only one count was recorded for this clone. This rearrangement joins TRBV11-2 to TRBJ1-4; 7 nucleotides match TRBD1. The germline V gene has CDR1 SGHAT and CDR2 FQNNGV. The junction had 9 bases not matched to a gene; V was cut back by 5 bases and J by 6 bases. The CDR3 is 15 residues long. The CDR3 region has the DNA TGTGCCAGCAGCAAAACAGGGGATAGGGATGAAAAACTGTTTTTT. This translates into CASSKTGDRDEKLFF.

The chain has TRBV27 and TRBJ2-5, with TRBD1 identical over 8 bases. CDR3 length: 14 amino acids. The V segment lost 6 bases and the J segment 5 bases; nucleotides outside the gene matches: 8. Per the germline V gene, CDR1 is MNHEY and CDR2 is SMNVEV (reference sequence). DNA of the CDR3: TGTGCCAGCAGCGTCAGGGGGCCGGGGGAGACCCAGTACTTC. Its protein is CASSVRGPGETQYF.

This clone has a single count. The chain combines TRBV5-8 with TRBJ2-3; a weak D match, TRBD2 (5 bases). Deletions cut 0 bases from V and 3 bases from J, with 8 bases between. The CDR3 covers 14 residues. Germline CDR1 reads SGHTS; CDR2 reads YDEGEE. CDR3 DNA sequence: TGTGCCAGCAGCTTGGGGTCGGGGACAGATACGCAGTATTTT. Protein product: CASSLGSGTDTQYF.

Here the CDR3 reads CATSDLLRRDEQYF. For the CDR3, the DNA is TGTGCCACCAGCGACTTGCTCCGAAGAGACGAGCAGTACTTC. The chain recombines TRBV15 with TRBJ2-7; D unclear. This CDR3 comprises 14 residues. V shed 5 bases and J shed 5 bases, with 16 bases lying between them. Germline V gene sequence: CDR1 LNHNV, CDR2 YYDKDF (reference sequence).